This T cell receptor beta chain was documented in a study of cytotoxic CD8 clonotypes in ibrutinib-treated CLL. CDR3 size: 16 residues. Per germline, CDR1 SGHNT and CDR2 YYREEE (reference sequence). The trim removed 0 bases at V and 4 bases at J, leaving 6 bases unmatched. Findings and caveats of the study: T-cell clonality at baseline went above that of age-matched healthy donors and rose and fell with circulating CD8+ T-cell counts.

The method was immunoSEQ multiplex PCR; TCRdb's version includes in-frame clones alone and lacks a portion of them. Of tens of thousands of clones detected, around 53% appear once; the ten largest clones hold around 18%. On this clone: The antigen remains undetermined.

The input for sequencing was PBMCs, taken before ibrutinib treatment. The chain is built from TRBV5-4 and TRBJ1-1; TRBD1 matches 10 bases. This receptor was identified in a human donor with chronic lymphocytic leukemia. CDR3 sequence: CASSLAGTGVPTEAFF. The CDR3 DNA reads as TGTGCCAGCAGCTTGGCCGGGACAGGGGTTCCCACTGAAGCTTTCTTT. Together with reference TRBV5-4 and TRBJ1-1, the CDR3 gives the full variable domain: ETGVTQSPTHLIKTRGQQVTLRCSSQSGHNTVSWYQQALGQGPQFIFQYYREEENGRGNFPPRFSGLQFPNYSSELNVNALELDDSALYLCASSLAGTGVPTEAFFGQGTRLTVV.